This TCR beta chain originates from a study of blood T cell repertoires in COVID-19. Across the study: PBMCs, B-cell-depleted T cells, or T cells provided the cDNA or gDNA that made up the material.

Per the authors' pipeline: Estimated nucleated cell counts came from reference gene primer amplification. Only in-frame clones appear in the TCRdb table, and some are missing; sequencing was by immunoSEQ multiplex PCR. V and J calls and clone size are copied from that table; D and trimming were computed from the DNA. This sample has about 460,000 clones; approximately 90% occur once, and the top ten carry approximately 8%. CDR1 is MGHDK, CDR2 SYGVNS, per germline. This CDR3 comprises 15 residues. The V segment lost 3 bases and the J segment 7 bases; nucleotides outside the gene matches: 6. The sequenced sample was PBMCs or T cells enriched from blood (not recorded which). The V call is TRBV25-1, the J call TRBJ1-1; TRBD1 agrees at 12 bases. The TCR sequence derives from a woman aged 60-75 years who had recovered from COVID-19. CDR3 sequence: CASSDSGTGGLEAFF. The CDR3 nucleotides are TGTGCCAGCAGTGACTCCGGGACAGGGGGCCTTGAAGCTTTCTTT.